A selection of T cell receptor beta chains follows, all from one sample in a study of identical twins. TCRdb processed the 5' RACE reads anew with MiXCR; each CDR3 protein has one entry. This table has approximately 670,000 distinct CDR3 sequences, roughly 6% appearing once. The sequenced sample was naive T cells sorted from blood. The source of these receptors is a young man in good health. The CDR3 runs from the conserved cysteine through the conserved F or W. The D gene is left open where the match is weak. Clone size is not always given. Where it is, it says once, few, many or a class for expanded clones.

D gene: NA; V gene: TRBV4-3; clone size: few; J gene: TRBJ2-5; CDR3 DNA: TGCGCCAGCAGCCAAGGGGGTAGCGGAGAGACCCAGTACTTC; CDR3 protein: CASSQGGSGETQYF
D gene: NA; V gene: TRBV14; clone size: NA; J gene: TRBJ2-5; CDR3 DNA: TGTGCCAGCAGCCAGCAGGGACTGGGGGGGACCCAGTACTTC; CDR3 protein: CASSQQGLGGTQYF
D gene: TRBD1; V gene: TRBV5-1; clone size: few; J gene: TRBJ2-6; CDR3 DNA: TGCGCCAGCAGCCCCGGTCTTAGAGGTAGGGTGAGAACAGGGGCCGGGGCCAACGTCCTGACTTTC; CDR3 protein: CASSPGLRGRVRTGAGANVLTF
D gene: TRBD2; V gene: TRBV12-3/TRBV12-4; clone size: many; J gene: TRBJ2-7; CDR3 DNA: TGTGCCAGCAGTATTAGCGGGAGTTACGAGCAGTACTTC; CDR3 protein: CASSISGSYEQYF
D gene: TRBD2; V gene: TRBV29-1; clone size: few; J gene: TRBJ2-7; CDR3 DNA: TGCAGCGCTGGGGGGGGTGGATTAATTTACGAGCAGTACTTC; CDR3 protein: CSAGGGGLIYEQYF
D gene: TRBD2; V gene: TRBV7-8; clone size: many; J gene: TRBJ2-1; CDR3 DNA: TGTGCCAGCAGCCCTGGACTAGCAGTTTATTACAATGAGCAGTTCTTC; CDR3 protein: CASSPGLAVYYNEQFF
D gene: NA; V gene: TRBV9; clone size: few; J gene: TRBJ2-1; CDR3 DNA: TGTGCCAGCAGCGTACTCCACACTAGTTCGGGTGAGCAGTTCTTC; CDR3 protein: CASSVLHTSSGEQFF
D gene: NA; V gene: TRBV20-1; clone size: many; J gene: TRBJ1-5; CDR3 DNA: TGCAGTGCTCTGGGTAGCAATCAGCCCCAGCATTTT; CDR3 protein: CSALGSNQPQHF
D gene: TRBD1; V gene: TRBV4-3; clone size: once; J gene: TRBJ2-7; CDR3 DNA: TGCGCCAGCAGCCACATGACAGGGGGCCTTTACGAGCAGTACTTC; CDR3 protein: CASSHMTGGLYEQYF
D gene: NA; V gene: TRBV29-1; clone size: few; J gene: TRBJ2-2; CDR3 DNA: TGCAGCGTTGGGGGGCAGGGCTACGCCGGGGAGCTGTTTTTT; CDR3 protein: CSVGGQGYAGELFF
D gene: NA; V gene: TRBV11-3; clone size: NA; J gene: TRBJ2-2; CDR3 DNA: TGTGCCAGCAGCTTACAGGGCCCAACCGGGGAGCTGTTTTTT; CDR3 protein: CASSLQGPTGELFF
D gene: TRBD1; V gene: TRBV29-1; clone size: many; J gene: TRBJ2-7; CDR3 DNA: TGCAGCATCCGACAGGGAGCCTACGAGCAGTACTTC; CDR3 protein: CSIRQGAYEQYF
D gene: NA; V gene: TRBV20-1; clone size: many; J gene: TRBJ2-7; CDR3 DNA: TGCAGTGCTAGACCACCGGAGGACTTCTGGACCTACGAGCAGTACTTC; CDR3 protein: CSARPPEDFWTYEQYF
D gene: NA; V gene: TRBV7-9; clone size: many; J gene: TRBJ2-6; CDR3 DNA: TGTGCCAGCAGCTACCAGAGCTCTGGGGCCAACGTCCTGACTTTC; CDR3 protein: CASSYQSSGANVLTF
D gene: TRBD2; V gene: TRBV30; clone size: few; J gene: TRBJ2-1; CDR3 DNA: TGTGCCTGGAGCCGGCCGGGACTAGCCGTTCGCAATGAGCAGTTCTTC; CDR3 protein: CAWSRPGLAVRNEQFF
D gene: NA; V gene: TRBV7-9; clone size: many; J gene: TRBJ2-3; CDR3 DNA: TGTGCCAGCAGCTTACTGGACATCTCTAGCACAGATACGCAGTATTTT; CDR3 protein: CASSLLDISSTDTQYF
D gene: TRBD2; V gene: TRBV6-5; clone size: few; J gene: TRBJ2-1; CDR3 DNA: TGTGCCAGCAGTTACGTGCGGGAGGCAATGACTATATTCTTC; CDR3 protein: CASSYVREAMTIFF
D gene: NA; V gene: TRBV16; clone size: few; J gene: TRBJ2-7; CDR3 DNA: TGTGCCAGCAGCCCTCTAACAGCGAGCTCCTACGAGCAGTACTTC; CDR3 protein: CASSPLTASSYEQYF
D gene: NA; V gene: TRBV28; clone size: few; J gene: TRBJ2-7; CDR3 DNA: TGTGCCAGCAGTTTGCCCAACTACGAGCAGTACTTC; CDR3 protein: CASSLPNYEQYF
D gene: TRBD1; V gene: TRBV10-3; clone size: NA; J gene: TRBJ1-1; CDR3 DNA: TGTGCCATCAGTCGACAGGGAAGTGGCACTGAAGCTTTCTTT; CDR3 protein: CAISRQGSGTEAFF
D gene: TRBD2; V gene: TRBV2; clone size: NA; J gene: TRBJ2-1; CDR3 DNA: TGTGCCAGCAGGGGCGAGGGACTAGCTTCCCATGAGCAGTTCTTC; CDR3 protein: CASRGEGLASHEQFF
D gene: NA; V gene: TRBV12-3/TRBV12-4; clone size: many; J gene: TRBJ2-3; CDR3 DNA: TGTGCCAGCAGCCAAAGCGGTCGCGAGTCAGATACGCAGTATTTT; CDR3 protein: CASSQSGRESDTQYF
D gene: NA; V gene: TRBV14; clone size: NA; J gene: TRBJ1-4; CDR3 DNA: TGTGCCAGCAGTAGGAAGTCTAATGAAAAACTGTTTTTT; CDR3 protein: CASSRKSNEKLFF
D gene: NA; V gene: TRBV5-1; clone size: NA; J gene: TRBJ1-1; CDR3 DNA: TGCGCCAGCAGCTTGGGAGGGTACAGGATGGGGACTGAAGCTTTCTTT; CDR3 protein: CASSLGGYRMGTEAFF
D gene: NA; V gene: TRBV5-6; clone size: many; J gene: TRBJ2-5; CDR3 DNA: TGTGCCAGCAGCTTGTTCGACAGGCGTCAAGAGACCCAGTACTTC; CDR3 protein: CASSLFDRRQETQYF
D gene: NA; V gene: TRBV5-1; clone size: many; J gene: TRBJ2-3; CDR3 DNA: TGCGCCAGCAGCTTGGACGGGAGAGCAGATACGCAGTATTTT; CDR3 protein: CASSLDGRADTQYF
D gene: TRBD2; V gene: TRBV11-2; clone size: NA; J gene: TRBJ2-1; CDR3 DNA: TGTGCCAGCAGCTTCTTCCTAGCGGGAGAAGGGGATGAGCAGTTCTTC; CDR3 protein: CASSFFLAGEGDEQFF
D gene: TRBD2; V gene: TRBV20-1; clone size: few; J gene: TRBJ2-1; CDR3 DNA: TGCAGTGCTAGAGATCAGCGGGAAACCTACAATGAGCAGTTCTTC; CDR3 protein: CSARDQRETYNEQFF
D gene: NA; V gene: TRBV30; clone size: many; J gene: TRBJ1-5; CDR3 DNA: TGTGCCTGGAGTGGGGGGGGAAGCAATCAGCCCCAGCATTTT; CDR3 protein: CAWSGGGSNQPQHF
D gene: NA; V gene: TRBV20-1; clone size: many; J gene: TRBJ1-4; CDR3 DNA: TGCAGTGCTAGGGCCTCCGGGAATGAAAAACTGTTTTTT; CDR3 protein: CSARASGNEKLFF
D gene: TRBD1; V gene: TRBV5-1; clone size: NA; J gene: TRBJ2-4; CDR3 DNA: TGCGCCAGCAGCTCGACAGGGAACGCCAAAAACATTCAGTACTTC; CDR3 protein: CASSSTGNAKNIQYF
D gene: TRBD2; V gene: TRBV20-1; clone size: NA; J gene: TRBJ2-7; CDR3 DNA: TGCAGTGCTAGAGAGGCTAGCGGGAGGACCGAGCAGTACTTC; CDR3 protein: CSAREASGRTEQYF
D gene: NA; V gene: TRBV7-9; clone size: many; J gene: TRBJ1-2; CDR3 DNA: TGTGCCAGCAGCTTATTAGCCAAAGCTAACTATGGCTACACCTTC; CDR3 protein: CASSLLAKANYGYTF
D gene: TRBD1; V gene: TRBV12-3/TRBV12-4; clone size: few; J gene: TRBJ1-1; CDR3 DNA: TGTGCCAGCAGTCATCCGCGGACAGGGGGCCTCTTGAACACTGAAGCTTTCTTT; CDR3 protein: CASSHPRTGGLLNTEAFF
D gene: NA; V gene: TRBV2; clone size: many; J gene: TRBJ2-3; CDR3 DNA: TGTGCCAGCAGTGTTAGAGGGCAGGGTCGAGATACGCAGTATTTT; CDR3 protein: CASSVRGQGRDTQYF
D gene: NA; V gene: TRBV4-3; clone size: many; J gene: TRBJ2-2; CDR3 DNA: TGCGCCAGCAGCCCCTCCCCGCCAGCGGTTATGGGAGGGGAGCTGTTTTTT; CDR3 protein: CASSPSPPAVMGGELFF
D gene: NA; V gene: TRBV7-6; clone size: many; J gene: TRBJ2-7; CDR3 DNA: TGTGCCAGCAGCCCTGGTGGAGGGGGCGCGGAAGAGCAGTACTTC; CDR3 protein: CASSPGGGGAEEQYF
D gene: TRBD2; V gene: TRBV10-3; clone size: many; J gene: TRBJ2-7; CDR3 DNA: TGTGCGGCGGGAGTCTTCGAGCAGTACTTC; CDR3 protein: CAAGVFEQYF
D gene: NA; V gene: TRBV7-8; clone size: few; J gene: TRBJ2-7; CDR3 DNA: TGTGCCAGCAGCCTCACACTAGACTACGAGCAGTACTTC; CDR3 protein: CASSLTLDYEQYF
D gene: TRBD1; V gene: TRBV12-3/TRBV12-4; clone size: NA; J gene: TRBJ2-6; CDR3 DNA: TGTGCCAGCAGCCAACAGGGGAATGTGCCCTCTGGGGCCAACGTCCTGACTTTC; CDR3 protein: CASSQQGNVPSGANVLTF
D gene: NA; V gene: TRBV2; clone size: many; J gene: TRBJ2-7; CDR3 DNA: TGTGCCAGCACCGGACGAGTGGGCAGGGTCGAGCAGTACTTC; CDR3 protein: CASTGRVGRVEQYF
D gene: NA; V gene: TRBV28; clone size: many; J gene: TRBJ1-5; CDR3 DNA: TGTGCCAGCGGATTTAAAAGCAATCAGCCCCAGCATTTT; CDR3 protein: CASGFKSNQPQHF
D gene: NA; V gene: TRBV7-9; clone size: many; J gene: TRBJ2-2; CDR3 DNA: TGTGCCAGCAGCCCCCGGGAGCTGTTTTTT; CDR3 protein: CASSPRELFF
D gene: NA; V gene: TRBV12-3/TRBV12-4; clone size: NA; J gene: TRBJ2-3; CDR3 DNA: TGTGCCAGCAGGCGCTCGGGAGCGACAGATACGCAGTATTTT; CDR3 protein: CASRRSGATDTQYF
D gene: TRBD1; V gene: TRBV7-3; clone size: many; J gene: TRBJ2-3; CDR3 DNA: TGTGCCAGCAGCTTAACCGGGACAGCCGGCACAGATACGCAGTATTTT; CDR3 protein: CASSLTGTAGTDTQYF
D gene: TRBD1; V gene: TRBV19; clone size: few; J gene: TRBJ1-5; CDR3 DNA: TGTGCCAGTAGTATAGATTCCCCGGGACAGGGCAATCAGCCCCAGCATTTT; CDR3 protein: CASSIDSPGQGNQPQHF
D gene: NA; V gene: TRBV2; clone size: NA; J gene: TRBJ2-2; CDR3 DNA: TGTGCCAGCAGTGAAGTAGGGCCGGGCACCGGGGAGCTGTTTTTT; CDR3 protein: CASSEVGPGTGELFF
D gene: TRBD2; V gene: TRBV5-1; clone size: NA; J gene: TRBJ2-2; CDR3 DNA: TGCGCCAGCAGCTTGGGGAGCGGGAGAACCACCGGGGAGCTGTTTTTT; CDR3 protein: CASSLGSGRTTGELFF
D gene: TRBD2; V gene: TRBV29-1; clone size: many; J gene: TRBJ2-3; CDR3 DNA: TGCAGCGCCGAGGGACTAGCGGAGACAGATACGCAGTATTTT; CDR3 protein: CSAEGLAETDTQYF
D gene: NA; V gene: TRBV29-1; clone size: many; J gene: TRBJ2-1; CDR3 DNA: TGCAGCGTTGATGGGATACCAACCCCGGAGCAGTTCTTC; CDR3 protein: CSVDGIPTPEQFF
D gene: NA; V gene: TRBV12-3/TRBV12-4; clone size: many; J gene: TRBJ2-3; CDR3 DNA: TGTGCCAGCAGTTTTTTCCGGACTAGCACAGATACGCAGTATTTT; CDR3 protein: CASSFFRTSTDTQYF
D gene: NA; V gene: TRBV20-1; clone size: many; J gene: TRBJ2-3; CDR3 DNA: TGCAGTCGCCGTTCGACCAGCACAGATACGCAGTATTTT; CDR3 protein: CSRRSTSTDTQYF
D gene: NA; V gene: TRBV20-1; clone size: NA; J gene: TRBJ1-4; CDR3 DNA: TGCAGTGCTAGAGATGTGGGTGAAAAACTGTTTTTT; CDR3 protein: CSARDVGEKLFF
D gene: NA; V gene: TRBV7-6; clone size: many; J gene: TRBJ1-3; CDR3 DNA: TGTGCCAGCAGCCTACAACCGGGCCAAGAGGGAAACACCATATATTTT; CDR3 protein: CASSLQPGQEGNTIYF
D gene: TRBD2; V gene: TRBV20-1; clone size: few; J gene: TRBJ2-5; CDR3 DNA: TGCAGTGCTAGAGACCGCGCGGGAGGTTGGGAGACCCAGTACTTC; CDR3 protein: CSARDRAGGWETQYF
D gene: NA; V gene: TRBV3-1; clone size: many; J gene: TRBJ2-7; CDR3 DNA: TGTGCCAGCAGCCAAGTAGCGGAAGAGCAGTACTTC; CDR3 protein: CASSQVAEEQYF